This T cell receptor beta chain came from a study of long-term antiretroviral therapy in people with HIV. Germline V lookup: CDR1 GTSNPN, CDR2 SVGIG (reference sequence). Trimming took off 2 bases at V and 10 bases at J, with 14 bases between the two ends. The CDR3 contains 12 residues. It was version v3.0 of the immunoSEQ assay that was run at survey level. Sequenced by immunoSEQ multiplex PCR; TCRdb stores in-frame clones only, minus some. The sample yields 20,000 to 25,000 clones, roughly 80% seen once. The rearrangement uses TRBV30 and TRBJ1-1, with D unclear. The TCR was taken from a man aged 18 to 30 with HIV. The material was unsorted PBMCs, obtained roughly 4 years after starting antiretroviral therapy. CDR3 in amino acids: CAWSPSRRVAFF. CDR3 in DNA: TGTGCCTGGAGTCCATCCCGGAGGGTAGCTTTCTTT.